Below are 5 T cell receptor beta chains sequenced from a single sample in a study of blood T cell repertoires in COVID-19. TCRdb's copy holds only in-frame clones and misses some; the assay was immunoSEQ multiplex PCR. Of about 74,000 clones in the sample, roughly 88% are singletons; the top ten hold roughly 2.1%. The sequencing input was peripheral blood. The receptors shown here come from a woman older than 75 with active or convalescent COVID-19.

The chain links TRBV5-4 to TRBJ1-1; D may be TRBD1 (5 bases). Per germline, CDR1 SGHNT and CDR2 YYREEE (reference sequence). The CDR3 is 16 residues long. V dropped 3 bases and J dropped 1 base, with 16 bases sitting between them. The CDR3 is CASSSQNRLGNTEAFF. The CDR3 DNA reads TGTGCCAGCAGCTCCCAAAACAGGCTGGGGAACACTGAAGCTTTCTTT.

CDR3 nucleotides: TGTGCCAGCATGCTAGCGGGAGGGTACGAGCAGTACTTC. Encoded protein: CASMLAGGYEQYF. The genes are TRBV7-2 and TRBJ2-7; 12 positions match TRBD2. Germline CDR1 is SGHTA and CDR2 is FQGNSA. This CDR3 region has 13 residues. J lost 4 bases, V lost 7 bases, and 2 bases had no gene match.

The rearrangement links TRBV11-2 to TRBJ2-7, with D hard to call. CDR1 is SGHAT and CDR2 is FQNNGV in the germline V gene. Between the trimmed V and J ends, which lost 5 bases and 0 bases, there was a span of 11 bases. This CDR3 is built from 14 residues. CDR3 loop: CASSPRQASYEQYF. Here the CDR3 DNA reads TGTGCCAGCAGCCCCCGACAAGCCTCCTACGAGCAGTACTTC.

This clone was recorded only once. The chain employs TRBV10-1 and TRBJ2-7, with D perhaps matching TRBD2 (5 bases). The CDR3 length is 13 residues. Germline CDR1 and CDR2: WNHNN and SYGVQD (reference sequence). V was pared by 0 bases and J by 4 bases, with 7 bases between. This chain's CDR3 is CASSESGAYEQYF. CDR3 nucleotides: TGCGCCAGCAGTGAGTCGGGAGCTTACGAGCAGTACTTC.

The rearrangement links TRBV27 to TRBJ2-7; weak D call: TRBD1 (5 bases). This CDR3 has 13 amino acids. Trimming shortened V by 5 bases and J by 2 bases, and 10 bases separated the two germline ends. Germline V gives CDR1 MNHEY, CDR2 SMNVEV (reference sequence). In DNA form, the CDR3 reads TGTGCCAGCAGTGGCGACAGAGCCTACGAGCAGTACTTC. This gives the protein CASSGDRAYEQYF.